Listed here is a single T cell receptor beta chain. Antigen specificity is unknown. From the 5' RACE reads, TCRdb called clonotypes with MiXCR, one entry per CDR3 protein. Of approximately 500,000 distinct CDR3 sequences in the sample, over 12% were seen once. The data stem from a study of identical twins. Looked up from germline, CDR1 is SNHLY and CDR2 is FYNNEI. V lost 6 bases and J lost 12, with 15 bases in between. This CDR3 region has 12 residues. Study observations and caveats: The same donors were not followed; conclusions instead depended on cross-sectional statistical analysis. Less excess twin sharing appeared in beta out-of-frame sequences. Zero-insertion results could be subject to partial confounding by invariant MAIT and iNKT cells.

The data were also submitted as part of a second study, on yellow fever vaccine responses in identical twins.

This sequence was found in a woman younger than 30 in good health. V usage is TRBV2 and J usage is TRBJ2-1; tentative D call: TRBD2 (6 bases). The specimen was CD4+ T cells sorted from blood. The CDR3 loop is CASRAESSGQFF. In DNA, the CDR3 is TGTGCCAGCAGGGCCGAGAGTAGCGGGCAGTTCTTC.